The rows below give T cell receptor beta chains drawn from one sample of a study of neurological immune-mediated disorders. TCRdb fed the 5' RACE reads into MiXCR, producing one record per CDR3 protein. The sample yields fewer than 50,000 distinct CDR3 sequences, 12% seen once. The sequencing input was PBMCs. These receptors all stem from a male donor with HTLV-1-associated myelopathy (HAM/TSP). CDR3s include the opening cysteine and the closing phenylalanine or tryptophan. D genes are given only for firm matches. Rows give clone size only sometimes, using once, few, many, or a class for an expanded clone.

D | J | V | size | DNA | CDR3
TRBD1 | TRBJ2-7 | TRBV29-1 | . | TGCAGCGTGCAGGGGGCAGTCGAGCAGTACTTC | CSVQGAVEQYF
TRBD2 | TRBJ2-5 | TRBV5-1 | many | TGCGCCAGCAGCTTGGGACTTGGGACTAGGCAAGAGACCCAGTACTTC | CASSLGLGTRQETQYF
. | TRBJ2-2 | TRBV5-1 | many | TGCGCCAGCAGCTTGGGGGCCTCCGGAACCGGGGAGCTGTTTTTT | CASSLGASGTGELFF
. | TRBJ1-5 | TRBV15 | . | TGTGCCACCAGCAGAGAGGGGGATCAGCCCCAGCATTTT | CATSREGDQPQHF
. | TRBJ1-3 | TRBV20-1 | many | TGCAGTGCTAGTTCGGTCACGAGCTCTGGAAACACCATATATTTT | CSASSVTSSGNTIYF
TRBD1 | TRBJ2-7 | TRBV12-3/TRBV12-4 | many | TGTGCCAGCAGTCCGGGACAGGGGACCTACGAGCAGTACTTC | CASSPGQGTYEQYF
TRBD1 | TRBJ2-1 | TRBV5-1 | many | TGCGCCAGCAGCCCAGAGACAGGGGTCAATGAGCAGTTCTTC | CASSPETGVNEQFF
. | TRBJ2-7 | TRBV9 | many | TGTGCCAGCAGCGTAGCCGGGCTCGGGACCTACGAGCAGTACTTC | CASSVAGLGTYEQYF
TRBD2 | TRBJ2-1 | TRBV14 | many | TGTGCCAGCACCGGCGGGGGAAGCTCCTACAATGAGCAGTTCTTC | CASTGGGSSYNEQFF
TRBD2 | TRBJ2-7 | TRBV20-1 | many | TGCAGTGCTAGAACAAGACTAGCGGCCGACTACGAGCAGTACTTC | CSARTRLAADYEQYF
. | TRBJ1-2 | TRBV30 | . | TGTGCCTGGAACAAGAACAGCTATGGCTACACCTTC | CAWNKNSYGYTF
. | TRBJ2-5 | TRBV5-1 | many | TGCGCCAGCAATCGAGAGGTCGGAGAGACCCAGTACTTC | CASNREVGETQYF
. | TRBJ1-2 | TRBV20-1 | many | TGCAGTGCTCTCGTTCATAGGACTACTCCCTATGGCTACACCTTC | CSALVHRTTPYGYTF
TRBD2 | TRBJ2-1 | TRBV20-1 | few | TGCAGTGCAAGAGCATACCTTTCTGGGGGCGGGAGGACCTACAATGAGCAGTTCTTC | CSARAYLSGGGRTYNEQFF
. | TRBJ2-7 | TRBV20-1 | many | TGCAGTGCTTCTCTAAGCTCCTACGAGCAGTACTTC | CSASLSSYEQYF
. | TRBJ2-7 | TRBV29-1 | many | TGCAGCGTTTGGGACCAGGGGAGGCTCTCCTACGAGCAGTACTTC | CSVWDQGRLSYEQYF
. | TRBJ1-6 | TRBV9 | many | TGTGCCAGCAGCGTAGATGGCAGTAGGAATTCACCCCTCCACTTT | CASSVDGSRNSPLHF
. | TRBJ1-4 | TRBV15 | many | TGTGCCACCAGCAGAGTCCTTAATGAAAAACTGTTTTTT | CATSRVLNEKLFF
. | TRBJ2-7 | TRBV27 | many | TGTGCCAGCAGTTTAAACCCCCCCGGGACACACCACGAGCAGTACTTC | CASSLNPPGTHHEQYF
. | TRBJ2-4 | TRBV7-2 | many | TGTGCCAGCAGCCCCGGTCGCGGGGCTGCCAAAAACATTCAGTACTTC | CASSPGRGAAKNIQYF
. | TRBJ1-2 | TRBV25-1 | many | TGTGCCAGCAGGGGGGGGTCCCCGGGCTATGGCTACACCTTC | CASRGGSPGYGYTF
. | TRBJ1-6 | TRBV28 | many | TGTGCCAGCAGTTGGGGCAGGGCACCCCTCCACTTT | CASSWGRAPLHF
. | TRBJ2-3 | TRBV7-6 | many | TGTGCCAGCAGCTTAGACCCTTCCGGGGGCACAGATACGCAGTATTTT | CASSLDPSGGTDTQYF
. | TRBJ1-4 | TRBV4-3 | . | TGCGCCAGCAGCCAGAGGCGACGGGCTGGTAATGAAAAACTGTTTTTT | CASSQRRRAGNEKLFF
TRBD1 | TRBJ1-1 | TRBV29-1 | many | TGCAGCGTTCGACAGGGGGTTATACTGAACACTGAAGCTTTCTTT | CSVRQGVILNTEAFF
. | TRBJ2-2 | TRBV9 | many | TGTGCCAGCAGCGTAGGTGATGGGGTGGGGACCGGGGAGCTGTTTTTT | CASSVGDGVGTGELFF
TRBD1 | TRBJ1-5 | TRBV28 | many | TGTGCCAGCAGTTTGGGACAGGCTTCCGTGGCCCAGCATTTT | CASSLGQASVAQHF
TRBD1 | TRBJ1-5 | TRBV20-1 | many | TGCAGTGCCCCGACAGGGGTGAATCAGCCCCAGCATTTT | CSAPTGVNQPQHF
TRBD2 | TRBJ2-1 | TRBV5-6 | many | TGTGCCAGCAGCTTGTGGGGCGGGGGGAATGAGCAGTTCTTC | CASSLWGGGNEQFF
TRBD1 | TRBJ2-7 | TRBV15 | . | TGTGCCACCAGCACCCGGGACAGGGGCTCCTACGAGCAGTACTTC | CATSTRDRGSYEQYF
. | TRBJ2-1 | TRBV9 | many | TGTGCCAGCAGCGGGATCAGACTAGGCACCCCCCAGTTCTTC | CASSGIRLGTPQFF
. | TRBJ1-2 | TRBV5-6 | many | TGTGCCAGCAGCCCGCTTTACCGTGGCTACACCTTC | CASSPLYRGYTF
TRBD1 | TRBJ2-7 | TRBV6-6 | many | TGTGCCAGCACCCTCGGGACAGCCCGGGACGAGCAGTACTTC | CASTLGTARDEQYF
. | TRBJ2-3 | TRBV2 | many | TGTGCCAGCAGTGTTGGGGGCACCGCCACAGATACGCAGTATTTT | CASSVGGTATDTQYF
. | TRBJ1-2 | TRBV19 | many | TGTGCCAGTAGTGTTAGAGGACCCTATGGCTACACCTTC | CASSVRGPYGYTF
TRBD2 | TRBJ2-1 | TRBV6-5 | many | TGTGCCAGCAGTGACGGGACTATCAATGAGCAGTTCTTC | CASSDGTINEQFF
TRBD2 | TRBJ2-5 | TRBV20-1 | many | TGCAGTGCTCGACCACCGGGACTAGCGGGGCTAGAGACCCAGTACTTC | CSARPPGLAGLETQYF
. | TRBJ2-7 | TRBV6-5 | many | TGTGCCAGCAATAAACGGCTTGGTCCGTCCTACGAGCAGTACTTC | CASNKRLGPSYEQYF
TRBD2 | TRBJ2-3 | TRBV7-3 | many | TGTGCCAGCAGCGCGGGGGTTTCCACTAGCACAGATACGCAGTATTTT | CASSAGVSTSTDTQYF
TRBD2 | TRBJ2-2 | TRBV28 | many | TGTGCCAGCAGTTCCTCCTCTCGGGGGGGCCGGACCGGGGAGCTGTTTTTT | CASSSSSRGGRTGELFF
. | TRBJ2-3 | TRBV20-1 | many | TGCAGTGCTTCGGGGGATCAGGGTACGCAGTATTTT | CSASGDQGTQYF
. | TRBJ1-2 | TRBV5-1 | many | TGCGCCAGCAGCTTGGGACAGGCAACCTATGGCTACACCTTC | CASSLGQATYGYTF
. | TRBJ2-7 | TRBV7-2 | many | TGTGCCAGCAGCTCCTCCCGGTTAAGGTCCTACGAGCAGTACTTC | CASSSSRLRSYEQYF
TRBD2 | TRBJ2-1 | TRBV20-1 | . | TGCAGTGCTAGACCTTCCGGGGGGGCCCTCGGCAATGAGCAGTTCTTC | CSARPSGGALGNEQFF
. | TRBJ1-3 | TRBV11-2 | . | TGTGCCAGCAGCTTAGATCTCTGGGGAAACACCATATATTTT | CASSLDLWGNTIYF